These 20 T cell receptor beta chains originate from one sample sequenced in a study of blood T cell repertoires in COVID-19. Profiling relied on immunoSEQ multiplex PCR, and the TCRdb table lists in-frame clones only, not all of them. The data contain a few hundred thousand clones, roughly 87% of them singletons. What was sequenced was PBMCs or T cells enriched from blood (not recorded which). The receptors were sampled from a woman aged 25-40 years who had recovered from COVID-19.

The chain has TRBV7-2 and TRBJ1-1; tentative D call: TRBD1 (6 bases). V lost 4 bases to trimming and J lost 1 base, with 10 bases between them. The CDR3 totals 14 residues. In germline, CDR1 is SGHTA, CDR2 FQGNSA. For the CDR3, the DNA is TGTGCCAGCAGCTGGGGGGGGCCGAACACTGAAGCTTTCTTT. Protein sequence: CASSWGGPNTEAFF.

The chain combines TRBV18 with TRBJ2-1, with 11 bases aligning to TRBD2. This CDR3 spans 17 amino acids. CDR1 and CDR2 (germline): KGHSH, LQKENI. V gave up 3 bases and J gave up 2 bases; unmatched junction bases: 6. The chain's CDR3 is CASSPFSGGVTYNEQFF. CDR3 bases: TGTGCCAGCTCACCCTTTAGCGGGGGGGTTACCTACAATGAGCAGTTCTTC.

This clone was recorded only once. This sequence joins TRBV12-3 or TRBV12-4 and TRBJ1-3, with D hard to call. The CDR3 is made up of 12 amino acids. The V end was cut by 1 base, the J end by 6 bases, with 4 bases between. CDR3 DNA sequence: TGTGCCAGCAGTTTAGACTCAAACACCATATATTTT. Translating gives CASSLDSNTIYF.

This clone was seen only once. The V and J genes are TRBV14 and TRBJ2-2, with D perhaps matching TRBD1 (6 bases). Germline CDR1 SGHDN, CDR2 FVKESK. V was trimmed by 4 bases and J by 6 bases, leaving 18 bases between them. The CDR3 contains 16 residues. The DNA of the CDR3 is TGTGCCAGCAGCCCGCGGACAGCCCCCGTGGCCGGGGAGCTGTTTTTT. Protein product: CASSPRTAPVAGELFF.

The chain employs TRBV10-1 and TRBJ1-6; tentative D call: TRBD1 (6 bases). Per the germline V gene, CDR1 is WNHNN and CDR2 is SYGVQD (reference sequence). The CDR3 is 17 residues long. Trimming removed 8 bases at V and 3 bases at J, with 20 bases between. The CDR3 protein is CASYTRGQGHYNSPLHF. The CDR3 coding sequence is TGCGCCAGCTACACCAGGGGCCAGGGACACTATAATTCACCCCTCCACTTT.

This rearrangement joins TRBV28 to TRBJ2-7; perhaps TRBD1 as D (5 bases). Germline values: CDR1 MDHEN, CDR2 SYDVKM. V was pared by 5 bases and J by 5 bases, with 13 bases between. CDR3 length: 13 amino acids. The CDR3 DNA is TGTGCCAGCAGTCCCAGACCAGGGAACGAGCAGTACTTC. Translated: CASSPRPGNEQYF.

The chain uses TRBV5-1 and TRBJ1-2; TRBD1 matches 9 bases. This CDR3 is 16 amino acids long. The germline gives CDR1 SGHRS, CDR2 YFSETQ. Unmatched junction bases numbered 14, after V lost 4 bases and J lost 7 bases. CDR3 sequence (DNA): TGCGCCAGCAGCGGGGACAGGGTACAAAATAGCGGTGGCTACACCTTC. This encodes CASSGDRVQNSGGYTF.

The rearrangement links TRBV4-2 to TRBJ2-3, with TRBD2 matching 9 bases. With V trimmed by 4 bases and J by 5 bases, 7 bases remained unmatched. The CDR3 loop spans 15 amino acids. The germline V gene encodes CDR1 LGHNA and CDR2 YNFKEQ. The CDR3 is CASSRASGVVDTQYF. CDR3 DNA: TGTGCCAGCAGCCGGGCTAGCGGGGTGGTAGATACGCAGTATTTT.

The V gene is TRBV6-2 or TRBV6-3, the J gene TRBJ2-5; no definite D call. Germline V CDR1 and CDR2: MNHEY, SVGEGT. Trimming removed 4 bases from V and 5 bases from J, with 5 bases in between. The CDR3 extends over 11 amino acids. The CDR3 region is CASSSRETQYF. DNA for the CDR3: TGTGCCAGCAGTTCCCGTGAGACCCAGTACTTC.

Comments on this clone: Other DNA sequences in the same sample also yield this CDR3. V and J are TRBV3-1 (or the pseudogene TRBV3-2) and TRBJ1-5, with D unclear. There are 15 residues in the CDR3. The V end lost 1 base, the J end lost 4 bases, and 11 bases lay between the germline ends. Germline assignment: CDR1 LGHDT and CDR2 YNNKEL (reference sequence). The CDR3 region is CASSQGAGGNQPQHF. In DNA, the CDR3 is TGTGCCAGCAGCCAAGGAGCCGGAGGAAATCAGCCCCAGCATTTT.

The J gene is TRBJ2-3, the V gene TRBV24-1; D unresolved. The CDR3 is 15 amino acids. Germline CDR1 KGHDR, CDR2 SFDVKD. V was trimmed by 3 bases and J by 2 bases, leaving 11 bases between them. CDR3 nucleotides: TGTGCCACCAGTGATCCAGGCGCTGTCACAGATACGCAGTATTTT. This translates into CATSDPGAVTDTQYF.

The chain links TRBV28 to TRBJ2-3; 9 nucleotides align to TRBD2. This CDR3 has 16 residues. The germline V gene encodes CDR1 MDHEN and CDR2 SYDVKM. Unmatched junction bases numbered 16, after V lost 7 bases and J lost 8 bases. In DNA, the CDR3 is TGTGCCAGCAACTTAGCGGGGGCTGACCTGGGTGGTACGCAGTATTTT. Amino acids: CASNLAGADLGGTQYF. The whole variable domain, remainder taken from reference TRBV28 and TRBJ2-3, is DVKVTQSSRYLVKRTGEKVFLECVQDMDHENMFWYRQDPGLGLRLIYFSYDVKMKEKGDIPEGYSVSREKKERFSLILESASTNQTSMYLCASNLAGADLGGTQYFGPGTRLTVL.

CDR3 sequence: CASSPVGQFGSAGNTIYF. The DNA for the CDR3 is TGTGCCAGCTCACCAGTGGGGCAGTTTGGGTCGGCTGGAAACACCATATATTTT. The chain links TRBV18 to TRBJ1-3; weak D call: TRBD1 (5 bases). Germline V gene data show CDR1 as KGHSH and CDR2 as LQKENI. This CDR3 spans 18 amino acids. V was trimmed by 2 bases and J by 2 bases, leaving 19 bases between them.

The gene calls are TRBV15 and TRBJ1-2; TRBD1 matches at 9 bases. The trim removed 5 bases at V and 4 bases at J, leaving 8 bases unmatched. This CDR3 region has 15 residues. Germline CDR1 LNHNV, CDR2 YYDKDF (reference sequence). The CDR3 sequence is CATSRPTGGGYGYTF. Here the CDR3 DNA reads TGTGCCACCAGCCGCCCGACAGGGGGTGGCTATGGCTACACCTTC.

This clone was seen just once. In nucleotides, the CDR3 is TGTGCCAGCAGTGTGGGAGGCGAGAAACTGTTTTTT. Translating it yields CASSVGGEKLFF. The chain has TRBV2 and TRBJ1-4, with D uncertain. This CDR3 contains 12 residues. V was cut by 4 bases and J by 11 bases, with 11 bases left in between. CDR1 SNHLY and CDR2 FYNNEI come from the germline V gene.

The rearrangement links TRBV4-2 to TRBJ2-7; TRBD1 agrees at 7 bases. Trimming at V came to 5 bases and at J to 7 bases, leaving 8 bases not matched to a gene. The CDR3 contains 13 residues. In germline, CDR1 is LGHNA, CDR2 YNFKEQ. Here the CDR3 reads CASSFKGGGEQYF. For the CDR3, the DNA is TGTGCCAGCAGCTTCAAAGGGGGCGGAGAGCAGTACTTC.

This chain links TRBV18 with TRBJ2-7; the D gene is possibly TRBD1 (6 bases). The germline V gene has CDR1 KGHSH and CDR2 LQKENI. The CDR3 consists of 15 residues. V was clipped by 3 bases and J by 2 bases, with 14 bases between them. Here the CDR3 DNA reads TGTGCCAGCTCACCCCGGCAGGGGCAAACCTACGAGCAGTACTTC. Its translation: CASSPRQGQTYEQYF.

The chain combines TRBV27 with TRBJ2-4; D is undetermined. The CDR3 runs to 15 residues. Germline V lookup: CDR1 MNHEY, CDR2 SMNVEV (reference sequence). The V and J ends lost 3 bases and 0 bases respectively, with 9 bases between them. Here the CDR3 DNA reads TGTGCCAGCAGTTTTATGGGCCCAGCCAAAAACATTCAGTACTTC. Protein sequence: CASSFMGPAKNIQYF.

The rearrangement uses TRBV4-3 and TRBJ1-6, with 12 bases fitting TRBD1. Trimming took 4 bases from V and 10 from J; bases not matched to a gene: 14. This CDR3 is 18 amino acids long. Germline-derived CDR1 and CDR2 are LGHNA and YSLEER. The CDR3 loop reads CASSRSMPGQGAGSPLHF. The DNA of the CDR3 is TGCGCCAGCAGCCGGTCCATGCCGGGACAGGGGGCGGGCTCACCCCTCCACTTT.

The rearrangement links TRBV10-3 to TRBJ1-2; maybe TRBD1 (5 bases). With 0 bases removed from V and 0 bases from J, the gap between germline ends came to 14 bases. The germline V gene has CDR1 ENHRY and CDR2 SYGVKD. The CDR3 consists of 17 residues. The CDR3 sequence is CAISESGSGNPNYGYTF. Here the CDR3 DNA reads TGTGCCATCAGTGAGTCCGGGTCAGGGAACCCTAACTATGGCTACACCTTC.